The next 28 T cell receptor beta chains were all read from a single sample in a study of cytomegalovirus exposure and HLA in healthy donors. Primers for the PCR totalled 60 Vbeta and 13 Jbeta. Repertoires were generated with immunoSEQ multiplex PCR, while TCRdb's copy carries only in-frame clones and drops some. The data contain about 140,000 clones, 80% of them singletons. The sequenced sample was PBMCs. The receptors come from a woman aged 40 to 50 in good health and CMV-seronegative.

This clone was recorded a few times. This rearrangement joins TRBV9 to TRBJ1-5, with 8 positions matching TRBD1. Germline values: CDR1 SGDLS, CDR2 YYNGEE. CDR3 length: 15 residues. Trimming cost V 4 bases and J 2 bases; bases outside gene matches: 5. The CDR3 region is CASSLGQGGNQPQHF. Here the CDR3 DNA reads TGTGCCAGCAGCCTAGGACAGGGAGGCAATCAGCCCCAGCATTTT.

The CDR3 DNA reads as TGTGCCAGTAGTATAGATGGTGCGGGAGGGCAGATCGATACGCAGTATTTT. This sequence encodes CASSIDGAGGQIDTQYF. This rearrangement joins TRBV19 to TRBJ2-3, with 9 positions matching TRBD2. This CDR3 is 17 amino acids long. After removal of 0 bases from V and 6 bases from J, the junction contained 10 bases not matched to a gene. Germline V gene data show CDR1 as LNHDA and CDR2 as SQIVND (reference sequence).

The rearrangement links TRBV5-4 to TRBJ2-5; the match to TRBD1 covers 7 bases. The length of the CDR3 is 17 residues. CDR1 is SGHNT, CDR2 YYREEE, per germline (reference sequence). Germline trimming cut 1 base from V and 3 bases from J; bases unmatched to any gene: 12. CDR3 sequence: CASSLPPRTGVEETQYF. CDR3 nucleotide sequence: TGTGCCAGCAGCTTGCCACCTAGGACAGGAGTTGAAGAGACCCAGTACTTC.

The chain joins TRBV7-2 to TRBJ1-2, with D maybe TRBD1 (6 bases). CDR1 is SGHTA and CDR2 is FQGNSA in the germline V gene. This CDR3 has 13 amino acids. Trimming shortened V by 5 bases and J by 6 bases, and 13 bases separated the two germline ends. CDR3 DNA sequence: TGTGCCAGCAGCCCGACAGACAGGCATGGCTACACCTTC. Protein sequence: CASSPTDRHGYTF. The full variable domain, completed using reference TRBV7-2 and TRBJ1-2, is GAGVSQSPSNKVTEKGKDVELRCDPISGHTALYWYRQSLGQGLEFLIYFQGNSAPDKSGLPSDRFSAERTGGSVSTLTIQRTQQEDSAVYLCASSPTDRHGYTFGSGTRLTVV.

The chain links TRBV19 to TRBJ1-1; 7 nucleotides line up with TRBD1. This CDR3 has 13 residues. The V and J ends lost 3 bases and 3 bases, in that order; junction bases with no gene match: 1. Germline assignment: CDR1 LNHDA and CDR2 SQIVND (reference sequence). The CDR3 is CASSIRGDTEAFF. CDR3 DNA: TGTGCCAGTAGTATCAGGGGGGACACTGAAGCTTTCTTT.

V and J are TRBV4-3 and TRBJ2-1; 12 bases are a match to TRBD2. The J segment lost 1 base and the V segment lost 3 bases, leaving 7 bases of the junction unmatched. The V gene's germline CDR1 is LGHNA and CDR2 YSLEER. The CDR3 runs 18 residues. CDR3 region: CASSHELAGGDSYNEQFF. CDR3 bases: TGCGCCAGCAGCCACGAACTAGCGGGGGGTGATTCCTACAATGAGCAGTTCTTC.

The count of this clone is one. This rearrangement joins TRBV4-1 to TRBJ2-3, with 7 bases lining up with TRBD1. The V gene end was trimmed by 8 bases and the J gene end by 2 bases; junction bases not matched to a gene: 13. This CDR3 spans 16 amino acids. Germline-derived CDR1 and CDR2 are MGHRA and YSYEKL. The CDR3 DNA reads as TGCGCCAGCGGAGATACAGGGGTGGGGATCACAGATACGCAGTATTTT. As protein: CASGDTGVGITDTQYF.

The J gene is TRBJ2-7, the V gene TRBV6-4; 7 bases match TRBD1. V gave up 6 bases and J gave up 1 base; unmatched junction bases: 12. CDR1 and CDR2 (germline): MRHNA, SNTAGT. CDR3 size: 16 residues. CDR3 bases: TGTGCCAGCAGCAAGGGACAGACAAAAACTTCCTACGAGCAGTACTTC. It is translated as CASSKGQTKTSYEQYF.

This clone was seen just once. The V gene is TRBV2, the J gene TRBJ1-1; D is undetermined. The CDR3 is made up of 11 amino acids. Germline V gene data show CDR1 as SNHLY and CDR2 as FYNNEI. V gave up 3 bases and J gave up 10 bases, with 9 bases separating them. The DNA for the CDR3 is TGTGCCAGCAGTGAGGGCAATCGAGCTTTCTTT. This gives the protein CASSEGNRAFF.

The J gene is TRBJ2-5, the V gene TRBV28; a possible D gene is TRBD2 (6 bases). The CDR3 covers 14 residues. With 2 bases removed from V and 0 bases from J, the gap between germline ends came to 7 bases. Germline V lookup: CDR1 MDHEN, CDR2 SYDVKM. CDR3 DNA: TGTGCCAGCAGTTTAAGCGGGTACCAAGAGACCCAGTACTTC. As protein: CASSLSGYQETQYF.

The V call is TRBV7-3, the J call TRBJ1-2; TRBD1 matches 7 bases. The CDR3 contains 14 residues. The ends lost 0 bases at V and 8 bases at J; junction bases unmatched: 6. Germline CDR1 is SGHTA and CDR2 is FQGTGA. CDR3 bases: TGTGCCAGCAGCTTAACGGGGACAGTTTCAGGCTACACCTTC. This translates into CASSLTGTVSGYTF.

This chain uses TRBV30 with TRBJ1-4, with D possibly TRBD1 on 5 matching bases. Germline CDR1 GTSNPN, CDR2 SVGIG (reference sequence). Trimming left V 5 bases short and J 6 bases short, with 13 bases between. The CDR3 consists of 13 residues. Here the CDR3 DNA reads TGTGCCTGGGACGCAGGGTCGGATGAAAAACTGTTTTTT. This translates into CAWDAGSDEKLFF.

The chain employs TRBV7-6 and TRBJ2-3, with 8 nucleotides matching TRBD2. V was clipped by 0 bases and J by 6 bases; unmatched bases: 5. Germline V gives CDR1 SGHVS, CDR2 FNYEAQ. The CDR3 is 15 amino acids. CDR3 in amino acids: CASSLAGGAGDTQYF. The CDR3 DNA reads TGTGCCAGCAGCTTAGCCGGGGGGGCAGGGGATACGCAGTATTTT.

The chain uses TRBV6-5 and TRBJ2-5, with 8 nucleotides matching TRBD2. Per germline, CDR1 MNHEY and CDR2 SVGAGI. Trimming removed 4 bases from V and 0 bases from J; junction bases left unmatched: 7. The CDR3 runs to 16 residues. Here the CDR3 DNA reads TGTGCCAGCAGTTCGGGGGGGGGAGCGTACCAAGAGACCCAGTACTTC. It specifies CASSSGGGAYQETQYF.

This clone was counted only a few times. The chain links TRBV7-9 to TRBJ1-2; possible D gene TRBD1, 6 bases. The CDR3 has 14 amino acids. The V gene lost 5 bases and the J gene lost 1 base, with 11 bases spanning the gap. The germline V gene has CDR1 SEHNR and CDR2 FQNEAQ (reference sequence). DNA for the CDR3: TGTGCCAGCAGCCCCACCAGGGGTAACTATGGCTACACCTTC. Its translation: CASSPTRGNYGYTF.

The genes are TRBV11-3 and TRBJ2-1; 8 positions match TRBD2. The CDR3 has 14 amino acids. The trim removed 2 bases at V and 9 bases at J, leaving 6 bases unmatched. Germline-derived CDR1 and CDR2 are SGHNT and YENEEA. This chain's CDR3 is CASSLMAGGGEQFF. CDR3 bases: TGTGCCAGCAGCTTAATGGCGGGGGGCGGTGAGCAGTTCTTC.

V usage is TRBV4-3 and J usage is TRBJ2-5; 11 nucleotides match TRBD1. The closer fit of TRBJ2-7 to the DNA end suggests the J call may be wrong. This CDR3 has 15 amino acids. Germline CDR1 LGHNA, CDR2 YSLEER. The CDR3 sequence is CASSQAGGQGAEQYF. DNA for the CDR3: TGCGCCAGCAGCCAAGCAGGCGGACAGGGGGCCGAGCAGTACTTC.

This clone occurred a few times. This CDR3 reads CASSLRTSGRTVTQYF. The CDR3 DNA follows: TGTGCCAGCAGCCTCCGGACTAGCGGGAGAACGGTGACCCAGTACTTC. The V call is TRBV7-2, the J call TRBJ2-5, with TRBD2 matching 13 bases. The CDR3 runs 16 residues. Germline values: CDR1 SGHTA, CDR2 FQGNSA. V lost 5 bases, J lost 7 bases, and 10 bases stayed unmatched.

The J gene is TRBJ2-7, the V gene TRBV2, with 9 bases fitting TRBD1. Germline V gene lookup returns CDR1 SNHLY and CDR2 FYNNEI. V lost 7 bases and J lost 6; bases outside the gene matches: 13. There are 15 residues in the CDR3. CDR3 bases: TGTGCCAGCAAACAAACCGGGACAGGGATTGCCGAGCAGTACTTC. It translates to CASKQTGTGIAEQYF.

V gene TRBV4-1 combines with J gene TRBJ2-1; D is unclear. In germline, CDR1 is MGHRA, CDR2 YSYEKL. Between the trimmed V and J ends, which lost 0 bases and 0 bases, there was a span of 12 bases. The CDR3 has 17 amino acids. CDR3 DNA sequence: TGCGCCAGCAGCCAAGACGAACGAGTATCCTCCTACAATGAGCAGTTCTTC. Translated: CASSQDERVSSYNEQFF.

This clone was found a few times. This chain links TRBV6-1 with TRBJ2-5; D gene unclear. This CDR3 contains 12 residues. CDR1 is MNHNS and CDR2 is SASEGT in the germline V gene. V was trimmed by 8 bases and J by 7 bases, leaving 14 bases between them. The CDR3 region is CASEPATGTQYF. The CDR3 nucleotides are TGTGCCAGCGAGCCAGCTACGGGGACCCAGTACTTC.

Only a few counts were recorded for this clone. The chain carries TRBV27 and TRBJ2-1, with 7 positions matching TRBD2. Germline CDR1 is MNHEY and CDR2 is SMNVEV (reference sequence). The V segment lost 5 bases and the J segment 0 bases; nucleotides outside the gene matches: 10. This CDR3 has 17 amino acids. This CDR3 is CASSGLGGRSSYNEQFF. CDR3 nucleotide sequence: TGTGCCAGCAGTGGACTTGGCGGGAGAAGCTCCTACAATGAGCAGTTCTTC.

The genes are TRBV19 and TRBJ2-2; 8 bases map to TRBD1. CDR3 size: 16 residues. The germline V gene has CDR1 LNHDA and CDR2 SQIVND (reference sequence). V was clipped by 3 bases and J by 2 bases; unmatched bases: 5. CDR3 region: CASSIRGTGNTGELFF. In nucleotides, the CDR3 is TGTGCCAGTAGTATCCGTGGGACAGGTAACACCGGGGAGCTGTTTTTT.

The chain joins TRBV5-1 to TRBJ1-2, with D perhaps TRBD1 (6 bases). CDR1 is SGHRS and CDR2 is YFSETQ in the germline V gene. Trimming removed 4 bases at V and 4 bases at J, with 17 bases between. The CDR3 is 15 residues long. CDR3 sequence: CASSLTRGRGYGYTF. CDR3 DNA sequence: TGCGCCAGCAGCCTCACCAGGGGTCGGGGCTATGGCTACACCTTC.

V gene TRBV5-4 combines with J gene TRBJ2-5, with unresolved D. CDR1 and CDR2 from the germline V gene are SGHNT and YYREEE (reference sequence). The CDR3 covers 14 residues. V lost 0 bases and J lost 2, with 8 bases in between. The DNA for the CDR3 is TGTGCCAGCAGCTTGGCCGAGAATCAAGAGACCCAGTACTTC. Translation: CASSLAENQETQYF.

The CDR3 here is CASSLQGGGYF. CDR3 sequence (DNA): TGTGCCAGCAGCCTACAGGGTGGGGGGTACTTC. The J gene is TRBJ2-7, the V gene TRBV11-3, with D perhaps matching TRBD1 (6 bases). CDR1 SGHNT and CDR2 YENEEA come from the germline V gene. V lost 5 bases, J lost 12 bases, and 14 bases lay in between. The CDR3 contains 11 residues.

V usage is TRBV7-9 and J usage is TRBJ2-5, with D unclear. The germline V gene encodes CDR1 SEHNR and CDR2 FQNEAQ (reference sequence). V was clipped by 2 bases and J by 1 base, with 5 bases between them. The CDR3 loop spans 13 amino acids. The CDR3 region has the DNA TGTGCCAGCAGCTTACTACGCCAAGAGACCCAGTACTTC. Translated: CASSLLRQETQYF.

The chain couples TRBV25-1 to TRBJ2-7, with D possibly matching TRBD1 (6 bases). From germline, CDR1 is MGHDK and CDR2 SYGVNS. CDR3 size: 14 residues. The ends were cut back, 7 bases at V and 5 bases at J, with 18 bases in the middle. The CDR3 nucleotides are TGTGCCAGCATGGGGGCAGGGAATTTGAACGAGCAGTACTTC. Residues: CASMGAGNLNEQYF.